These 10 T cell receptor beta chains came from one sample sequenced in a study of blood T cell repertoires in COVID-19. Generated by immunoSEQ multiplex PCR, the TCRdb table keeps only in-frame clones and is missing some. The sample lists over 200,000 clones, approximately 89% occurring once. Source material: PBMCs or T cells enriched from blood (not recorded which). The receptors originated from a woman aged 40 to 50 with acute COVID-19.

In nucleotides, the CDR3 is TGTGCCAGTAGTATAGGGTCACAAACAGATACGCAGTATTTT. This translates into CASSIGSQTDTQYF. The V call is TRBV19, the J call TRBJ2-3; D is ambiguous. CDR1 is LNHDA, CDR2 SQIVND, per germline (reference sequence). The CDR3 has 14 amino acids. V was clipped by 1 base and J by 3 bases, with 8 bases between them.

Regarding this clone: The junction departs from germline at one end; a sequencing error may be responsible. The chain recombines TRBV11-2 with TRBJ2-1; 7 positions match TRBD1. The germline CDR1 and CDR2 sequences are SGHAT and FQNNGV. The CDR3 runs 16 residues. The CDR3 DNA follows: TGTGCCAGCAGCCAACGACCCGACAGGGTATACAATGAACAGTTCTTC. As protein: CASSQRPDRVYNEQFF. Complete variable domain (other parts from reference TRBV11-2 and TRBJ2-1): EAGVAQSPRYKIIEKRQSVAFWCNPISGHATLYWYQQILGQGPKLLIQFQNNGVVDDSQLPKDRFSAERLKGVDSTLKIQPAKLEDSAVYLCASSQRPDRVYNEQFFGPGTRLTVL.

The chain links TRBV18 to TRBJ1-1; 10 bases are shared with TRBD1. The CDR3 has 13 residues. Trimming took 5 bases from V and 7 from J; bases not matched to a gene: 4. Germline V gives CDR1 KGHSH, CDR2 LQKENI. CDR3 coding DNA: TGTGCCAGCTCAGCGGACAGGGGGGGTGAAGCTTTCTTT. Translation: CASSADRGGEAFF.

The genes are TRBV11-2 and TRBJ2-1, with 11 nucleotides matching TRBD2. Germline V lookup: CDR1 SGHAT, CDR2 FQNNGV. This CDR3 comprises 16 residues. With 8 bases clipped from V and 1 base from J, the junction kept 7 bases outside the gene matches. In DNA, the CDR3 is TGTGCCAGCCGCCTATCTAGCGGGGGGTCCTACAATGAGCAGTTCTTC. Its translation is CASRLSSGGSYNEQFF.

The rearrangement links TRBV7-2 to TRBJ1-1; the D gene is possibly TRBD1 (6 bases). The CDR3 extends over 14 amino acids. V was clipped by 4 bases and J by 10 bases, with 19 bases between them. The germline V gene encodes CDR1 SGHTA and CDR2 FQGNSA. The DNA of the CDR3 is TGTGCCAGCAGCTCCGGACAGAGGGTTAAGGGAGCTTTCTTT. Amino acids: CASSSGQRVKGAFF.

This chain uses TRBV19 with TRBJ2-6; possible D gene TRBD1, 6 bases. V gave up 5 bases and J gave up 0 bases, with 11 bases separating them. There are 16 residues in the CDR3. CDR1 is LNHDA and CDR2 is SQIVND in the germline V gene (reference sequence). The CDR3 coding sequence is TGTGCCAGTAGTTGGACAGTGAACTCTGGGGCCAACGTCCTGACTTTC. Protein product: CASSWTVNSGANVLTF.

This clone has only a few counts. The V and J genes are TRBV6-5 and TRBJ2-5; 9 bases align to TRBD1. V gave up 7 bases and J gave up 7 bases; unmatched junction bases: 13. This CDR3 region has 15 residues. Germline values: CDR1 MNHEY, CDR2 SVGAGI. CDR3 DNA sequence: TGTGCCAGCATTTCCTTTACAGGGGGCCGGGGGACCCAGTACTTC. This codes for CASISFTGGRGTQYF.

V usage is TRBV19 and J usage is TRBJ1-5; 10 bases agree with TRBD1. Germline V lookup: CDR1 LNHDA, CDR2 SQIVND (reference sequence). This CDR3 has 16 residues. After removal of 4 bases from V and 4 bases from J, the junction contained 7 bases not matched to a gene. The CDR3 here is CASSRRGQGVNQPQHF. The CDR3 region has the DNA TGTGCCAGTAGTAGAAGAGGACAGGGGGTGAATCAGCCCCAGCATTTT.

This clone showed up just once. V usage is TRBV19 and J usage is TRBJ2-3; 8 bases match TRBD1. J gave up 0 bases and V 3 bases, and 8 bases lay outside the gene matches. The germline gives CDR1 LNHDA, CDR2 SQIVND (reference sequence). The CDR3 sequence is 17 residues long. The CDR3 sequence is CASSIWTGSSSTDTQYF. CDR3 coding DNA: TGTGCCAGTAGTATTTGGACAGGGTCGAGTAGCACAGATACGCAGTATTTT.

The rearrangement joins TRBV6-5 to TRBJ2-3; D possibly corresponds to TRBD1 (6 bases). The germline gives CDR1 MNHEY, CDR2 SVGAGI. This CDR3 is 15 amino acids long. V lost 0 bases, J lost 2 bases, and 9 bases lay in between. The CDR3 DNA reads TGTGCCAGCAGTTACTCAGGGGGTTTCACAGATACGCAGTATTTT. It translates to CASSYSGGFTDTQYF.